Sequencing of this T cell receptor (beta chain) was carried out in a study of blood T cell repertoires in COVID-19. Study information: The United States, Italy and Spain were the sources of the acute and convalescent COVID-19 samples. T cells, B-cell-depleted T cells, or PBMCs provided the cDNA or gDNA that served as material.

Germline V gives CDR1 MGHRA, CDR2 YSYEKL. The CDR3 loop spans 17 amino acids. Trimming removed 2 bases from V and 4 bases from J, with 18 bases in between. This clone was counted only a few times. Study processing details: From reference gene primer amplification, estimates of nucleated cell counts were derived. Using immunoSEQ multiplex PCR, the repertoire was profiled, and TCRdb retains in-frame clones only, with some absent. V, J and clone size are those of that table, while D and trimming were read from the DNA. The sample has approximately 96,000 clones, over 90% seen once; the top ten hold roughly 4%.

The chain is built from TRBV4-1 and TRBJ1-3; a weak D match, TRBD1 (5 bases). The material sequenced was peripheral blood. This sequence originates from a human donor with active COVID-19. The donor label of this sample is uncertain. The DNA of the CDR3 is TGCGCCAGCAGCCAATGGTGGGAGGCAGGGCGAGGAAACACCATATATTTT. Translating it yields CASSQWWEAGRGNTIYF.